Shown below are 14 T cell receptor beta chains from a single sample sequenced in a study of Ad26.COV2.S vaccination and SARS-CoV-2 variants. As to treatment: 19 received Ad26.COV2.S at low or high dose, single or two shots; several received placebo; per-sample allocation not given. Material that was analyzed had been drawn on day 63 after the first vaccine or placebo injection. Assay used: immunoSEQ multiplex PCR; TCRdb lists only in-frame clones, some missing. This table holds 450,000 to 550,000 clones, 80% to 90% found once. This specimen consisted of peripheral blood, obtained in a trial of Ad26.COV2.S vaccine versus placebo. These receptor sequences come from a person aged 18-65 years who received the Ad26.COV2.S COVID-19 vaccine or a placebo.

The rearrangement joins TRBV29-1 to TRBJ2-7, with D perhaps being TRBD1 or TRBD2 (5 bases each). Germline CDR1 and CDR2: SQVTM and ANQGSEA. V was pared by 7 bases and J by 4 bases, with 17 bases between. This CDR3 contains 13 residues. The CDR3: CSAGSAGSYEQYF. The DNA for the CDR3 is TGCAGCGCCGGGTCGGCAGGGAGTTACGAGCAGTACTTC.

The chain carries TRBV5-1 and TRBJ2-1, with TRBD2 matching over 13 bases. Germline V gene data show CDR1 as SGHRS and CDR2 as YFSETQ. V lost 7 bases, J lost 7 bases, and 5 bases stayed unmatched. This CDR3 comprises 14 residues. CDR3 sequence reads: CASHRGLAGNEQFF. CDR3 sequence (DNA): TGCGCCAGCCACAGGGGACTAGCGGGGAATGAGCAGTTCTTC.

The chain carries TRBV19 and TRBJ1-6; D is undetermined. This CDR3 has 12 amino acids. Germline V gene data show CDR1 as LNHDA and CDR2 as SQIVND (reference sequence). V dropped 5 bases and J dropped 14 bases, with 13 bases sitting between them. CDR3 in amino acids: CASSPSSSALHF. The CDR3 region has the DNA TGTGCCAGTAGTCCAAGCTCCTCGGCCCTCCACTTT. Combining the CDR3 with reference TRBV19 and TRBJ1-6 gives the whole variable domain DGGITQSPKYLFRKEGQNVTLSCEQNLNHDAMYWYRQDPGQGLRLIYYSQIVNDFQKGDIAEGYSVSREKKESFPLTVTSAQKNPTAFYLCASSPSSSALHFGNGTRLTVT.

The rearrangement joins TRBV2 to TRBJ1-4; 7 nucleotides align to TRBD1. Per germline, CDR1 SNHLY and CDR2 FYNNEI. Trimming removed 1 base from V and 4 bases from J; junction bases left unmatched: 3. This CDR3 contains 15 residues. The CDR3 DNA sequence: TGTGCCAGCAGTGAAGGGCAGGGGGGTAATGAAAAACTGTTTTTT. Its translation is CASSEGQGGNEKLFF.

This chain connects TRBV2 to TRBJ2-7; no definite D call. The V end was cut by 4 bases, the J end by 1 base, with 11 bases between. The CDR3 is 14 amino acids. The germline V gene has CDR1 SNHLY and CDR2 FYNNEI. CDR3 nucleotides: TGTGCCAGCAGTGGGCGGACGGCTTCCTACGAGCAGTACTTC. Residues: CASSGRTASYEQYF. Filled out from reference TRBV2 and TRBJ2-7, the complete variable domain reads EPEVTQTPSHQVTQMGQEVILRCVPISNHLYFYWYRQILGQKVEFLVSFYNNEISEKSEIFDDQFSVERPDGSNFTLKIRSTKLEDSAMYFCASSGRTASYEQYFGPGTRLTVT.

The rearrangement uses TRBV6-1 and TRBJ2-3; D ambiguous. This CDR3 spans 16 amino acids. With 3 bases removed from V and 6 bases from J, the gap between germline ends came to 19 bases. The germline V gene encodes CDR1 MNHNS and CDR2 SASEGT. The CDR3 nucleotides read TGTGCCAGCAGTGAGTCACCACAACAGCCGGGTGATACGCAGTATTTT. The encoded protein is CASSESPQQPGDTQYF.

The J gene is TRBJ1-5, the V gene TRBV5-1, with D tentatively TRBD1 (6 bases). In germline, CDR1 is SGHRS, CDR2 YFSETQ. The CDR3 extends over 15 amino acids. V lost 4 bases and J 9 bases, leaving 20 bases between the germline ends. The CDR3, as DNA: TGCGCCAGCAGCCCAGGGGTTGGTTCCTATCGGCCCCAGCATTTT. The encoded protein is CASSPGVGSYRPQHF.

The gene calls are TRBV29-1 and TRBJ1-5; D might be TRBD1 (6 bases). CDR1 SQVTM and CDR2 ANQGSEA come from the germline V gene. V lost 7 bases and J 0 bases, leaving 16 bases between the germline ends. This CDR3 has 15 residues. This CDR3 reads CSGRQAEYSNQPQHF. DNA for the CDR3: TGCAGCGGCCGACAGGCAGAGTATAGCAATCAGCCCCAGCATTTT.

The chain has TRBV6-4 and TRBJ1-5; D is uncertain. The germline V gene has CDR1 MRHNA and CDR2 SNTAGT. V dropped 5 bases and J dropped 3 bases, with 8 bases sitting between them. The CDR3 contains 13 residues. CDR3 coding DNA: TGTGCCAGCAGTCTCGGGCCCAATCAGCCCCAGCATTTT. Amino acid sequence: CASSLGPNQPQHF.

This chain connects TRBV14 to TRBJ2-3; D is unresolved. The germline gives CDR1 SGHDN, CDR2 FVKESK. This CDR3 spans 13 amino acids. The V and J ends lost 4 bases and 2 bases respectively, with 7 bases between them. CDR3 nucleotide sequence: TGTGCCAGCAGCCCATCCCTCACAGATACGCAGTATTTT. This encodes CASSPSLTDTQYF.

This clone occurred once. The CDR3 nucleotides read TGCGCCAGCAGAAAACAGGAAGCGGGCTATGGCTACACCTTC. As protein: CASRKQEAGYGYTF. The chain is built from TRBV5-1 and TRBJ1-2; the D gene is possibly TRBD1 (5 bases). Germline CDR1 reads SGHRS; CDR2 reads YFSETQ. Between the trimmed V and J ends, which lost 5 bases and 4 bases, there was a span of 15 bases. The CDR3 runs to 14 residues.

The chain is built from TRBV30 and TRBJ2-1; unclear D gene. The CDR3 has 14 amino acids. Per the germline V gene, CDR1 is GTSNPN and CDR2 is SVGIG (reference sequence). Trimming removed 5 bases at V and 3 bases at J, with 14 bases between. The CDR3 protein is CAWGSKRGYNEQFF. Here the CDR3 DNA reads TGTGCCTGGGGGTCTAAGAGAGGCTACAATGAGCAGTTCTTC.

V usage is TRBV6-1 and J usage is TRBJ1-5; TRBD1 aligns across 12 bases. The germline CDR1 and CDR2 sequences are MNHNS and SASEGT. V shed 3 bases and J 4 bases; nucleotides not matched to a gene: 4. The CDR3 has 16 residues. The CDR3 loop is CASSDLGQGANQPQHF. CDR3 nucleotides: TGTGCCAGCAGTGACCTGGGACAGGGGGCGAATCAGCCCCAGCATTTT.

This chain connects TRBV3-1 (or the pseudogene TRBV3-2) to TRBJ1-2; no definite D call. V was shortened by 1 base and J by 2 bases, with 8 bases between the two germline ends. Germline V gene data show CDR1 as LGHDT and CDR2 as YNNKEL (reference sequence). The CDR3 is made up of 14 amino acids. The CDR3: CASSQGSYNYGYTF. Written as DNA, the CDR3 is TGTGCCAGCAGCCAAGGTTCGTACAACTATGGCTACACCTTC.